This TCR beta chain was obtained from a study of cytomegalovirus exposure and HLA in healthy donors. As for the study in general: The approximately 120 validation repertoires, a later analysis reported, used the same platform as the 666 first-cohort repertoires.

General study results and limits: A few CMV-associated chains were confirmed in vitro to be specific for CMV antigens. The classifier reportedly diagnosed cytomegalovirus status with high sensitivity and specificity.

This table comes from immunoSEQ multiplex PCR, and its TCRdb copy is limited to in-frame clones, with some not included. The sample carries hundreds of thousands of clones, approximately 87% recorded once. Trimming cost V 6 bases and J 6 bases; bases outside gene matches: 5. Germline CDR1 and CDR2: MNHNY and SVGAGI (reference sequence). The CDR3 is made up of 13 amino acids. With regard to this clone: Its antigen is not known.

This chain uses TRBV6-6 with TRBJ1-2, with 9 bases identical to TRBD1. This clonotype was obtained from a young man in good health and CMV-seronegative. Sequenced material: PBMCs. The CDR3 protein is CASRGTGYHGYTF. The CDR3 DNA reads as TGTGCCAGCAGGGGGACAGGGTATCATGGCTACACCTTC.